This TCR beta chain was captured in a study of beta chain features in type 1 diabetes (dated by TCRdb to between 2017 and 2018). Broadly, across the study: Mean age, gender distribution, total cell number and subset yield did not differ between patients and healthy donors. Naive and central memory subsets were obtained from all 30 or so donors, but regulatory and stem cell-like memory subsets were isolated from only 8 patients and roughly eight healthy donors. A total of approximately 110,000,000 sorted cells were examined across all samples, and a strong correlation was observed between cell number per subset and RNA yield. In the study, recently diagnosed type 1 diabetes patients and matched healthy donors were compared on the TCRB repertoires of their sorted circulating CD4+ T cell subsets. What the study reported, not specific to this receptor: HLA sub-analyses involved small numbers of individuals, so any influence of HLA type on TCRB rearrangement remained unresolved. Patients with type 1 diabetes made fewer insertions and deleted more nucleotides at VDJ recombination sites, implying thymic rearrangement abnormalities. Because cDNA was sequenced instead of genomic DNA, activated cells with high expression could be over-represented, although the groups did not differ in activation or CD3 levels. A moderate but significant shortening of TCRB CDR3 length was observed in type 1 diabetes patients in all four CD4+ subsets. The naive, central memory and regulatory TCRB repertoires appeared to resemble one another more closely among patients than among healthy donors. Shorter templates might be favored by PCR, yet because patient and control samples were amplified and corrected together, any such skew would affect both groups equally.

A note on this clone: Its cognate antigen has yet to be identified. No base-level quality is on record; no much larger clone is a single base apart.

Trimming leaves V shorter by 3 bases and J shorter by 7 bases, with the junction holding 8 bases beyond the gene matches. The germline V gene encodes CDR1 SGHTA and CDR2 FQGNSA. The cysteine opens and the phenylalanine closes a CDR3 of 14 amino acids. Only the CDR3 region is kept as DNA, spanning 42 bases read in frame from base 1. The entire isolated RNA was reverse transcribed using the High Capacity cDNA Reverse Transcription Kit, and thus expressed TCRB transcripts were sequenced. Deep immunoSEQ sequencing was applied to naive, central memory and regulatory T cell samples, giving an average of around 4 million total reads per sample. Sorted cells were lysed in RLT buffer and RNA was extracted with DNase-treated RNeasy Micro or Mini kits, depending on cell number. Each cell subset was processed on its own to prevent cross-contamination, while patient and healthy donor samples were processed together. TCRB sequences were amplified from cDNA with the immunoSEQ multiplex PCR, producing 87-bp fragments spanning the CDR3 region. Sequencing of the amplicons was performed on the Illumina HiSeq platform. As for the original processing: PCR bias was corrected computationally using synthetic template baselines, and reads within Hamming distance 2 were collapsed, with unmergeable singletons discarded. Reads were aligned against IMGT so that V, D and J genes, CDR3 length and insertions or deletions at six rearrangement sites could be assigned. Clonotype counts were normalized to sorted cell number within each subset before computing true diversity and Gini coefficients with the tcR R package. The overlap coefficient, calculated on TCRB nucleotide sequences, was used to quantify repertoire sharing. The source is immuneACCESS, and TCRdb retained only in-frame sequences with V and J called. Part of the clones is not carried over; for the studies checked, unresolved V genes explain less than half of this, and the remainder is unexplained. V and J calls and clone size are those listed in that table; D and trimming were worked out from the DNA. The sample includes 130,000 to 150,000 clones, with about 8.7% observed a single time. The ten biggest clones cover 0.68% of the sample.

A single peripheral blood draw of about 120 mL on average was collected from each donor into heparinised tubes. A BD FACSAria II and a panel including CD45RO, CCR7, CD25, CD127, CD95 and CD27 were used to sort naive, central memory, regulatory and stem cell-like memory CD4+ T cells. Every sorted population had a purity above 95%. PBMCs were isolated immediately by Lymphoprep density gradient centrifugation and stained directly without culture. So that batch effects would be minimized, each experiment stained and sorted samples in pairs, pairing one healthy donor with one patient. Recombination connected TRBV7-2 to TRBJ1-1; the central 7 bases match TRBD1. The sequence was obtained from a man between 18 and 29 years old in good health. Sequencing was performed on central memory CD4+ T cells from blood. The DNA sequence reads TGTGCCAGCAGCTTGAGTAGGGGGCAAGGTGAAGCTTTCTTT. Its protein product is CASSLSRGQGEAFF.